A selection of T cell receptor beta chains follows, all from one sample in a study of T cells in tuberculosis. Data came from immunoSEQ multiplex PCR; TCRdb stores just in-frame clones and leaves some out. The sample holds 30,000 or so clones, roughly 83% seen once. Here the sequenced sample was PBMCs, taken at tuberculosis diagnosis. The receptors were sampled from an adult with tuberculosis. CDR3s include the opening cysteine and the closing phenylalanine or tryptophan. A D gene is named only where the DNA matches it firmly. Clone sizes are given selectively: once, few, many, or a class where the clone is expanded.

D	length	V	size	J	DNA	CDR3
TRBD2	20	TRBV4-1	-	TRBJ2-4	TGCGCCAGCAGCCAAGAGGCCGGGACTAGCGGGGGAGGAGCCAAAAACATTCAGTACTTC	CASSQEAGTSGGGAKNIQYF
-	13	TRBV28	-	TRBJ1-3	TGTGCCAGCAGTTTGAGTTATGGAAACACCATATATTTT	CASSLSYGNTIYF
TRBD1	16	TRBV6-5	-	TRBJ1-3	TGTGCCAGCAGTTACGGCCCGGACAGGCCTGGAAACACCATATATTTT	CASSYGPDRPGNTIYF
TRBD1	13	TRBV28	few	TRBJ1-2	TGTGCCAGCAGTCGACAGGGGGGATATGGCTACACCTTC	CASSRQGGYGYTF
TRBD2	17	TRBV10-2	-	TRBJ2-3	TGCGCCAGCAGGAACCCCTCGGTAGCGGGGGTAAGGGATACGCAGTATTTT	CASRNPSVAGVRDTQYF
TRBD2	14	TRBV6-5	-	TRBJ2-7	TGTGCCAGCACTACTAGCGGGGGTCGGGACGAGCAGTACTTC	CASTTSGGRDEQYF
TRBD1	21	TRBV27	once	TRBJ1-1	TGTGCCAGCAGGACAAGACAGGGAACATTGTGGGGACAGGGGGGCGACTTGGAAGCTTTCTTT	CASRTRQGTLWGQGGDLEAFF
-	13	TRBV7-3	-	TRBJ2-1	TGTGCCAGCAGCTTAGCTAGTTTCAATGAGCAGTTCTTC	CASSLASFNEQFF
-	14	TRBV19	few	TRBJ1-5	TGTGCCAGTAAGTTTTCCCAGGGTTCTCAGCCCCAGCATTTT	CASKFSQGSQPQHF
-	15	TRBV7-9	-	TRBJ1-4	TGTGCCAGCAGCCCACTACAAAGAACTAATGAAAAACTGTTTTTT	CASSPLQRTNEKLFF
TRBD1	18	TRBV5-1	once	TRBJ2-6	TGCGCCAGCAGCTCAAAGGGGGCGCTCCCTCTGGGGGCCAACGTCCTGACTTTC	CASSSKGALPLGANVLTF
-	14	TRBV5-1	-	TRBJ2-1	TGCGCCAGCAGCTCACAGGCTAGCGACAATGAGCAGTTCTTC	CASSSQASDNEQFF
TRBD2	15	TRBV7-3	-	TRBJ2-2	TGTGCCAGCAGCCCTTTTAGTAGCGGGGTCCGGGAGCTGTTTTTT	CASSPFSSGVRELFF
TRBD1	15	TRBV12-5	-	TRBJ2-7	TGTGCTAGTGGTTTGCAACAGGGGGCCGTGGGCGAGCAGTACTTC	CASGLQQGAVGEQYF
TRBD2	16	TRBV7-9	-	TRBJ2-1	TGTGCCAGCAGCCCACTAGCGGGAGCCTCCTACAATGAGCAGTTCTTC	CASSPLAGASYNEQFF
TRBD1	16	TRBV9	once	TRBJ1-4	TGTGCCAGCAGCCCCCGAAGTACAGGGGATCGCGAAAAACTGTTTTTT	CASSPRSTGDREKLFF
-	13	TRBV7-2	-	TRBJ1-1	TGTGCCAGCAGCACACAGGGTTGGGGTGAAGCTTTCTTT	CASSTQGWGEAFF
TRBD2	15	TRBV6-5	-	TRBJ2-5	TGTGCCAGCAGTTACTCGAGCGACGGGAGGACGACCCAGTACTTC	CASSYSSDGRTTQYF
-	15	TRBV5-4	-	TRBJ2-5	TGTGCCAGCAGCTTAGGGGGAGAAGGGATAGAGACCCAGTACTTC	CASSLGGEGIETQYF
TRBD2	14	TRBV6-5	once	TRBJ2-1	TGTGCCACGGGCCCGGGTCTAGCGGGGGGGCCTGAGTTCTTC	CATGPGLAGGPEFF
TRBD2	15	TRBV10-2	-	TRBJ2-1	TGCGCCAGCAATGACGCTAGCGGAGGCTACAATGAGCAGTTCTTC	CASNDASGGYNEQFF
TRBD1	14	TRBV30	-	TRBJ2-2	TGTGCCTGGAGCGGGACAGGGAACACCGGGGAGCTGTTTTTT	CAWSGTGNTGELFF
-	13	TRBV6-5	once	TRBJ2-4	TGTGCCAGCAGTGAAGGGGGTATCGGCATTCAGTACTTC	CASSEGGIGIQYF
TRBD2	14	TRBV5-1	-	TRBJ2-5	TGCGCCAGCAGACTAGCGGGGGGGCAGGAGACCCAGTACTTC	CASRLAGGQETQYF
TRBD1	14	TRBV6-1	-	TRBJ2-2	TGTGCCATAAACCGGGACAGGGCAACCGGGGAGCTGTTTTTT	CAINRDRATGELFF
TRBD1	14	TRBV27	-	TRBJ2-1	TGTGCCAGCAGTCCGTACAGGGGGCTCAATGAGCAGTTCTTC	CASSPYRGLNEQFF
-	14	TRBV5-1	-	TRBJ2-5	TGCGCCAGCTTTCGGACAGGGAGGGAAGAGACCCAGTACTTC	CASFRTGREETQYF
-	17	TRBV9	once	TRBJ1-4	TGTGCCAGCAGCGTAGCCTTTTGGTGGGGGGCTAATGAAAAACTGTTTTTT	CASSVAFWWGANEKLFF
TRBD2	15	TRBV6-6	-	TRBJ2-3	TGTGCCAGCAGGCGGACTAGCGCTAACTGGGATACGCAGTATTTT	CASRRTSANWDTQYF
-	10	TRBV6-1	-	TRBJ2-7	TGTGCGAGCGAGTACTACGAGCAGTACTTC	CASEYYEQYF
TRBD2	12	TRBV30	once	TRBJ2-7	TGTGCCAGTAGCGGGAGTGGCTACGAGCAGTACTTC	CASSGSGYEQYF
-	14	TRBV18	-	TRBJ2-1	TGTGCCAGCTCACCACAGCGAGGGATGAATGAGCAGTTCTTC	CASSPQRGMNEQFF
TRBD1	15	TRBV27	-	TRBJ1-5	TGTGCCAGCAGTTTAGAGGGGGCGCTGAATCAGCCCCAGCATTTT	CASSLEGALNQPQHF
-	15	TRBV2	-	TRBJ1-1	TGTGCCAGCAGTGAACCCAGCGGGGGGAAGACTGAAGCTTTCTTT	CASSEPSGGKTEAFF
-	14	TRBV11-2	-	TRBJ1-6	TGTGCCAGCAGCTTAGGAACAGGGTTATCACCCCTCCACTTT	CASSLGTGLSPLHF
-	12	TRBV28	-	TRBJ2-1	TGTGCCAGCAGGCGGAGTATCCCTGAGCAGTTCTTC	CASRRSIPEQFF
-	15	TRBV19	-	TRBJ2-7	TGTGCCAGTAGCCGGAAGGGGGGGTTGGTGCGCGAGCAGTACTTC	CASSRKGGLVREQYF
TRBD2	17	TRBV5-1	-	TRBJ2-3	TGCGCCAGCAGCTTCTTGGGCGGGGGGGCCGGCACAGATACGCAGTATTTT	CASSFLGGGAGTDTQYF
TRBD2	16	TRBV5-1	-	TRBJ2-1	TGCGCCAGCAGCTTAGAGGGGAGGGGATTCTACAATGAGCAGTTCTTC	CASSLEGRGFYNEQFF
-	16	TRBV6-1	few	TRBJ1-6	TGTGCCAGCAGTGATACCAGGGATAGACGTGATTCACCCCTCCACTTT	CASSDTRDRRDSPLHF
-	15	TRBV6-1	-	TRBJ2-5	TGTGCCAGCAGTGATGGCGGGACAGTGAGGGAGACCCAGTACTTC	CASSDGGTVRETQYF
TRBD1	14	TRBV9	-	TRBJ2-7	TGTGCCAGCAGCGTAGGGACAGGGGTATACGAGCAGTACTTC	CASSVGTGVYEQYF
TRBD2	14	TRBV7-2	-	TRBJ2-7	TGTGCCAGCAGCTTGACTAGCTTTGGCTACGAGCAGTACTTC	CASSLTSFGYEQYF
-	15	TRBV6-6	-	TRBJ1-2	TGTGCCAGCAGTTCAAACAGGGAGTCTGGGCATGGCTACACCTTC	CASSSNRESGHGYTF
TRBD1	15	TRBV2	-	TRBJ1-2	TGTGCCATCTACTCCGGGACAGGACTTAACTATGGCTACACCTTC	CAIYSGTGLNYGYTF
TRBD1	14	TRBV5-1	-	TRBJ1-2	TGCGCCAGCAGCTTGGATACAGGGGCGGGGGGCTACACCTTC	CASSLDTGAGGYTF